A selection of T cell receptor beta chains follows, all from one sample in a study of human T cells and chemical hapten exposure. TCRdb itself ran the RACE reads through MiXCR, one entry per CDR3 protein. Found here are around 99,000 distinct CDR3 sequences, roughly 9% of them singletons; the top ten hold around 3%. The sample consisted of whole blood, taken in connection with sensitization to the hapten diphenylcyclopropenone (DPC). These receptors all stem from a woman between 35 and 50 years old with alopecia areata. Some clones in this sample may be carry-over from other donors' samples. The CDR3 runs from the conserved cysteine through the conserved F or W. D genes are given only for firm matches. Expanded clones get a size class; other rows say once, few or many, or leave the size out.

>TRBJ1-1|few|TRBV12-3/TRBV12-4|.
TGTGCCAGCAGTTCTCCCCGCCCCGGGGAGTTCACTGAAGCTTTCTTT
CASSSPRPGEFTEAFF
>TRBJ2-5|.|TRBV7-8|.
TGTGCCAGCAGTCACCAAGTCAGGAACCAAGAGACCCAGTACTTC
CASSHQVRNQETQYF
>TRBJ1-2|few|TRBV5-1|.
TGCGCCAGCAGCTTGGGGGGAGAACTCACTAACTATGGCTACACCTTC
CASSLGGELTNYGYTF
>TRBJ2-6|.|TRBV6-5|.
TGTGCCAGCAGTTGGCGGGCTGGGGCCAACGTCCTGACTTTC
CASSWRAGANVLTF
>TRBJ2-3|many|TRBV7-3|.
TGTGCCAGCAGCTTGGGGGGCCGGGGAGATACGCAGTATTTT
CASSLGGRGDTQYF
>TRBJ1-3|.|TRBV7-2|.
TGTGCCAGCAGCCCTCACCCCGCGACAGACTCTGGAAACACCATATATTTT
CASSPHPATDSGNTIYF
>TRBJ2-5|.|TRBV9|.
TGTGCCAGCAGCGTATCGTCAGGAGAGACCCAGTACTTC
CASSVSSGETQYF
>TRBJ1-6|once|TRBV4-1|.
TGCGCCAGCAGCCAGAACGGTCCACGCTATTCACCCCTCCACTTT
CASSQNGPRYSPLHF
>TRBJ2-7|many|TRBV11-1|.
TGTGCCAGCAGCTTAGGTCTTCAGGGAGAGGAGCAGTACTTC
CASSLGLQGEEQYF
>TRBJ2-7|.|TRBV4-1|TRBD2
TGCGCCAGCAGCCAAGCTAGCGGGGGGGTCAAGCTAAACTACGAGCAGTACTTC
CASSQASGGVKLNYEQYF
>TRBJ2-1|many|TRBV7-9|TRBD1
TGTGCCAGCAGCCAGAAGACAGGGCTCACCTACAATGAGCAGTTCTTC
CASSQKTGLTYNEQFF
>TRBJ1-1|few|TRBV12-3/TRBV12-4|.
TGTGCCAGCCGTTATAGGGTGGAGAACACTGAAGCTTTCTTT
CASRYRVENTEAFF
>TRBJ1-5|.|TRBV29-1|.
TGCAGCGTTGCAGATAGCAATCAGCCCCAGCATTTT
CSVADSNQPQHF
>TRBJ2-1|many|TRBV5-4|TRBD2
TGTGCCAGCAGCTCCCAAGCGGGGGTCTCCTACAATGAGCAGTTCTTC
CASSSQAGVSYNEQFF
>TRBJ2-5|many|TRBV5-1|TRBD1
TGCGCCAGCAGCAGGACAGGGAATTTTGGAGAGACCCAGTACTTC
CASSRTGNFGETQYF
>TRBJ2-5|many|TRBV5-1|.
TGCGCCAGCAGCTTGGCAGTCCCAGAGACCCAGTACTTC
CASSLAVPETQYF
>TRBJ1-1|many|TRBV29-1|.
TGCAGCGTTAACGGTCGGAAGACCACTGAAGCTTTCTTT
CSVNGRKTTEAFF
>TRBJ1-1|many|TRBV20-1|.
TGCAGTGCTGTATGGGGGTCCACTGAAGCTTTCTTT
CSAVWGSTEAFF
>TRBJ1-6|.|TRBV4-3|.
TGCGCCAGCAGCCAGACATGGGCTTGGTCACCCCTCCACTTT
CASSQTWAWSPLHF
>TRBJ1-1|.|TRBV7-2|.
TGTGCCAGCAGCTTGGGGCTGCACACTGAAGCTTTCTTT
CASSLGLHTEAFF
>TRBJ2-1|.|TRBV29-1|TRBD1
TGCAGCGTTGAGGCCGGGACAGGGTTTTCAGGGCAGTTCTTC
CSVEAGTGFSGQFF
>TRBJ1-2|many|TRBV29-1|TRBD1
TGCAGCGTTGAAGATAGTGACAGGGGAATGGACACCTTC
CSVEDSDRGMDTF